The present entry profiles one TCR beta chain with its context. TCRdb independently ran MiXCR on the 5' RACE reads; one entry per CDR3 protein. Seen here are approximately 500,000 distinct CDR3 sequences, approximately 24% observed once, and the top ten hold approximately 2.9%. This specimen comes from a study of identical twins. This CDR3 region has 14 residues. Looked up from germline, CDR1 is DFQATT and CDR2 is SNEGSKA (reference sequence). The V and J ends lost 5 bases and 6 bases, in that order; junction bases with no gene match: 7. This sample also appeared in a second study, on T cells expressing NK-cell markers.

This chain connects TRBV20-1 to TRBJ2-7, with 13 bases matching TRBD2. The receptor was isolated from a woman aged 18-35 years in good health. The sequenced material came from CD4+ T cells sorted from blood. The CDR3, as DNA: TGCAGTGCTGTTATTGGGACTAGCGGGGTCGAGCAGTACTTC. This sequence encodes CSAVIGTSGVEQYF.